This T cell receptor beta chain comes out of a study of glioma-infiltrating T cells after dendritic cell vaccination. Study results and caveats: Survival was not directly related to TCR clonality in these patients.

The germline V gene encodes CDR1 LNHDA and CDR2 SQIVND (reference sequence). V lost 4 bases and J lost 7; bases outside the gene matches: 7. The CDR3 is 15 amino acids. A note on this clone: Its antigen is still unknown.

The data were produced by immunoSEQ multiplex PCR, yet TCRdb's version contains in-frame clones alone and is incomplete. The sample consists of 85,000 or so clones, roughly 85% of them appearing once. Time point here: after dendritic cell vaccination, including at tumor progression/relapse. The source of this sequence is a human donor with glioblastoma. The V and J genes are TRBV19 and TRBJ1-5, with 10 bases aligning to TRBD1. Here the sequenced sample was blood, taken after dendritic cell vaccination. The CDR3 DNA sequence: TGTGCCAGTAGTAATAACCGGGACAGGGGCCAGCCCCAGCATTTT. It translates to CASSNNRDRGQPQHF.